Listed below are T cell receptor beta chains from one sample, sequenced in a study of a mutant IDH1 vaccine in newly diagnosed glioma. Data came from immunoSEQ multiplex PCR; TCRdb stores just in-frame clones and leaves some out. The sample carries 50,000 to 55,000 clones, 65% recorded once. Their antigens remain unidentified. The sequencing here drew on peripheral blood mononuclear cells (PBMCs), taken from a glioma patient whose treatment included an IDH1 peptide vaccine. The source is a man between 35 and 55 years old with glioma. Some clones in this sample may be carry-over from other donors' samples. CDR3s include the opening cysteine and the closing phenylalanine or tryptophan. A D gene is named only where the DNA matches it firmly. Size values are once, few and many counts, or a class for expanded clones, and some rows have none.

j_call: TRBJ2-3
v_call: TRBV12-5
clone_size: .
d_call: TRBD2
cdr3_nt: TGTGCTAGTGGTTTGAGGCGGGGGGAGGGCACAGATACGCAGTATTTT
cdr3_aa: CASGLRRGEGTDTQYF

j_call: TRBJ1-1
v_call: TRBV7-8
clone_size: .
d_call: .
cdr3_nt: TGTGCCAGCAGCGCACAAGGACGGTCAGGAGCTTTCTTT
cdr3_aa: CASSAQGRSGAFF

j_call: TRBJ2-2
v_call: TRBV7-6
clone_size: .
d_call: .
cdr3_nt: TGTGCCAGCAGCTTGACAGACACCGGGGAGCTGTTTTTT
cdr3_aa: CASSLTDTGELFF

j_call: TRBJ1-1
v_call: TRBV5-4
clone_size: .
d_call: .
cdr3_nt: TGTGCCAGCAGCTTTGGGGGTGGGAACACTGAAGCTTTCTTT
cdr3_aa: CASSFGGGNTEAFF

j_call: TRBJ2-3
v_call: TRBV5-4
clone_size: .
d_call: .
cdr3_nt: TGTGCCAGCAGAAACCGGACAGCCGACAGAGATACGCAGTATTTT
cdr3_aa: CASRNRTADRDTQYF

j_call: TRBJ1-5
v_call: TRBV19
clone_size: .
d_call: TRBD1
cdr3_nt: TGTGCCAGTAGTACCACGGACAGGGGGCTTTATAGCAATCAGCCCCAGCATTTT
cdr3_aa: CASSTTDRGLYSNQPQHF

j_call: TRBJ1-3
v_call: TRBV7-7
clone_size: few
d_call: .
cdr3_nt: TGTGCTAGCAGCAACGACGGGGGAAACACCATATATTTT
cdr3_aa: CASSNDGGNTIYF

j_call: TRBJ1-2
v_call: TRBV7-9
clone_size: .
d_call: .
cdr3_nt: TGTGCCAGCAGCCCAACCAGGGATTCAGACTATGGCTACACCTTC
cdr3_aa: CASSPTRDSDYGYTF

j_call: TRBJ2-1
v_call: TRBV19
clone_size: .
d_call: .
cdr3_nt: TGTGCCAGTAGTATCACGGCGAGGACTAAGTACAATGAGCAGTTCTTC
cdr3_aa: CASSITARTKYNEQFF

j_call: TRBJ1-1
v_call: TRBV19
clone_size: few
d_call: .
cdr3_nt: TGTGCCAGTAGTATAAATCCCGTGAACACTGAAGCTTTCTTT
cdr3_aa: CASSINPVNTEAFF

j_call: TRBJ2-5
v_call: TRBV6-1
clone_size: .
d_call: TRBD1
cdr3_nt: TGTGCCAGCAGGGCGACAGGGGAAGAGACCCAGTACTTC
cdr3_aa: CASRATGEETQYF

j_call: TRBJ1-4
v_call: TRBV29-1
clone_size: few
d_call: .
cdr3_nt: TGCAGCGCGACCGACACAGGGAAACTGTTTTTT
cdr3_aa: CSATDTGKLFF

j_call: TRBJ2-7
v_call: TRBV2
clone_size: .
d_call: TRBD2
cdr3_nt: TGTGCCAGCAGGGACTCACTAGCGGGGGTTTTCGAGCAGTACTTC
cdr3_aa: CASRDSLAGVFEQYF

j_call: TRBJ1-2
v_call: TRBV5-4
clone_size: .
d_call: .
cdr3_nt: TGTGCCAGCAGCACCGACGGGGTCTATGGCTACACCTTC
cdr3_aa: CASSTDGVYGYTF

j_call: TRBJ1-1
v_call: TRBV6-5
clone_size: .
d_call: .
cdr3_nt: TGTGCCAGCAGCCCGCAACAGGGCCGGAACACTGAAGCTTTCTTT
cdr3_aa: CASSPQQGRNTEAFF

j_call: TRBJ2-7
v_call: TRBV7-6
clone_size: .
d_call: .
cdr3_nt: TGTGCCAGCAGCTCGCGGACAGCATCCTACGAGCAGTACTTC
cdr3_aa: CASSSRTASYEQYF

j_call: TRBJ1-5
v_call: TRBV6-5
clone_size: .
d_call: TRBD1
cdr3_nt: TGTGCCAGTAGTTCAGAGTGGGGCAGGGGGGTAGTTCCCCAGCATTTT
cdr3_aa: CASSSEWGRGVVPQHF

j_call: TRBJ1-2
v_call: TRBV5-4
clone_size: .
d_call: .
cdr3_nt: TGTGCCAGCAGCTTGTGGGGAGGAGGGGGCTACACCTTC
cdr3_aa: CASSLWGGGGYTF

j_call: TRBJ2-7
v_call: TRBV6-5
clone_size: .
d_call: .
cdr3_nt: TGTGCCAGCAGTTACTCGACTTACCCCAGGGCATACGAGCAGTACTTC
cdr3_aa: CASSYSTYPRAYEQYF

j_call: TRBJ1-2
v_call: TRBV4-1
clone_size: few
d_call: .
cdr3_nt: TGCGCCAGCAGCCAAGATGGGGGGAGCGGTACTATAAATGGCTACACCTTC
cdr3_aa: CASSQDGGSGTINGYTF

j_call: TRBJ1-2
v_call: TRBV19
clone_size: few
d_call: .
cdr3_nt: TGTGCCAGTAGTGTCTTAGTAGGTTATGGCTACACCTTC
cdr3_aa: CASSVLVGYGYTF

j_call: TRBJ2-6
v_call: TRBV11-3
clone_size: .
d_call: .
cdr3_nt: TGTGCCAGCAGCGAGCCTGGGGCCAACGTCCTGACTTTC
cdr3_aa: CASSEPGANVLTF

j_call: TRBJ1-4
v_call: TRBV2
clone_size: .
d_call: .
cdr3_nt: TGTGCCAGCAGGCCGCAGGGAGGGGCTAATGAAAAACTGTTTTTT
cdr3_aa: CASRPQGGANEKLFF

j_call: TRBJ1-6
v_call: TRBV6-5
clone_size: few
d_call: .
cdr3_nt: TGTGCCAGCAGTTACGGAATGGACAGTAATAATTCACCCCTCCACTTT
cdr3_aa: CASSYGMDSNNSPLHF

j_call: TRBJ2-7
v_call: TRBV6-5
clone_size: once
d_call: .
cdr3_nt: TGTGCCAGCAGTTACTCGGCGGTGTCAGGGACCTACGAGCAGTACTTC
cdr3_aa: CASSYSAVSGTYEQYF

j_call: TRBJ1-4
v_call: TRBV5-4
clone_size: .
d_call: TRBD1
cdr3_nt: TGTGCCAGCAGCAGTCGACAGGGGGATAATGAAAAACTGTTTTTT
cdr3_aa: CASSSRQGDNEKLFF

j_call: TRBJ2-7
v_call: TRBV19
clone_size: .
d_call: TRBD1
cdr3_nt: TGTGCCAGTAGTACGGACAGGGGACATCGGTACTTC
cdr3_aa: CASSTDRGHRYF

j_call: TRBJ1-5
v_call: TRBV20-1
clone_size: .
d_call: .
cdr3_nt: TGCAGTGCTAGGGGGGTCTTGTCCCAGCATTTT
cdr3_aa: CSARGVLSQHF

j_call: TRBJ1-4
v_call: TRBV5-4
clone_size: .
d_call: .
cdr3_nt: TGTGCCAGCAGCTTAGGGCTCGCAACTAATGAAAAACTGTTTTTT
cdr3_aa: CASSLGLATNEKLFF

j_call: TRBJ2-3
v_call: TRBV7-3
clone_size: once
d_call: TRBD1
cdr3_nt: TGTGCCAGCAGCCCCATCGGACAGGGGGCGGATACGCAGTATTTT
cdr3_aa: CASSPIGQGADTQYF

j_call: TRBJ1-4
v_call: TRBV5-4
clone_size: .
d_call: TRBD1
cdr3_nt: TGTGCCAGCAGCTTGACCCCGCGCGGGACAGGGGATGAAAAACTGTTTTTT
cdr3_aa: CASSLTPRGTGDEKLFF

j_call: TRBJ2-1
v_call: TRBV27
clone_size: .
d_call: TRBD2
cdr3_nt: TGTGCCAGCAGTTTAGGCGGGGGGGCCTACAATGAGCAGTTCTTC
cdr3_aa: CASSLGGGAYNEQFF

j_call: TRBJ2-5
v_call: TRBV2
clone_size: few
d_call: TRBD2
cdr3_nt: TGTGCCAGCAGTGAAGTGATCGGGGGGGGGCAAGAGACCCAGTACTTC
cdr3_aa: CASSEVIGGGQETQYF

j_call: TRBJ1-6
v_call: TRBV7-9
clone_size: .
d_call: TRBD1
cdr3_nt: TGTGCCAGCAGCGCCCAGGGGGACTATGGATCCCTCCACTTT
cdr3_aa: CASSAQGDYGSLHF

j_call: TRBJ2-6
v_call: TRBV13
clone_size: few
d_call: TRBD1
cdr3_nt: TGTGCCAGCAGCTTTGGGACAGCTCTGTCTGGGGCCAACGTCCTGACTTTC
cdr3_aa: CASSFGTALSGANVLTF

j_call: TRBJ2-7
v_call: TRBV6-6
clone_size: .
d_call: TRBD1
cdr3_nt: TGTGCCAGCAGCCCAGGGACAGTTTACGAGCAGTACTTC
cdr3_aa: CASSPGTVYEQYF

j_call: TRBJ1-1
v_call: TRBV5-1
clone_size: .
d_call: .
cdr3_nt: TGCGCCAGCAGCTTGGTGGGAGACACTGAAGCTTTCTTT
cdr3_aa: CASSLVGDTEAFF

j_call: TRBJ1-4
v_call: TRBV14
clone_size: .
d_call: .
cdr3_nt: TGTGCCAGCAGCCAAGAAGCCGGGGCAAAAAGAAAGGCTAATGAAAAACTGTTTTTT
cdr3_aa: CASSQEAGAKRKANEKLFF

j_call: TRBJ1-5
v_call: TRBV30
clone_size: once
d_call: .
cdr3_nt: TGTGCCTGGAGTGGTACGGGAGACCAGCCCCAGCATTTT
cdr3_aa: CAWSGTGDQPQHF

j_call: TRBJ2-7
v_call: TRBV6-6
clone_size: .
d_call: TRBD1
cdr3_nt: TGTGCCAGCAGCCGACAGGGGGCCGAGCAGTACTTC
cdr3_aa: CASSRQGAEQYF

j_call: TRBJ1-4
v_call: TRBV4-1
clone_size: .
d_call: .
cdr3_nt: TGCGCCAGCAGCCAAGTCCGGGGGCCCAACGAAAAACTGTTTTTT
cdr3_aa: CASSQVRGPNEKLFF

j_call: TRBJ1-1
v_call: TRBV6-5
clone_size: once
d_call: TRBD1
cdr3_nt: TGTGCCAGCAGTTACTCAAGGACAGGGGGAACTGAAGCTTTCTTT
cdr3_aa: CASSYSRTGGTEAFF

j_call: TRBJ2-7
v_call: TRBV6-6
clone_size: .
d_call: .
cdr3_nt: TGTGCCAGCAGACGACCAGCCCTCCCCTACGAGCAGTACTTC
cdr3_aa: CASRRPALPYEQYF

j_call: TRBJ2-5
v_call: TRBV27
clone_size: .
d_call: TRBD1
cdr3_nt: TGTGCCAGCAGTAAGAGACAGGGTATAGCAGAGACCCAGTACTTC
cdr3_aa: CASSKRQGIAETQYF

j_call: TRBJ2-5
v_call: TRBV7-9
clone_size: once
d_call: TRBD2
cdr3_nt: TGTGCCAGCAGCTTAGTACTAGCGGGGTTCCAAGAGACCCAGTACTTC
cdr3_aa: CASSLVLAGFQETQYF

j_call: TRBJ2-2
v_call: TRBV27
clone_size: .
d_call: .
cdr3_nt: TGTGCCAGCAGTTTATGGGGGTATTACCCCGGGGAGCTGTTTTTT
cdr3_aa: CASSLWGYYPGELFF

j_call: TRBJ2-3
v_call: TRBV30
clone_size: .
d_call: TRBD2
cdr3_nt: TGTGCCTGGAGTCGGGGGGGGACACAGGCGGGGTATTTT
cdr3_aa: CAWSRGGTQAGYF

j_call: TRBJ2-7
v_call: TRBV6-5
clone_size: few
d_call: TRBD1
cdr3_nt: TGTGCCAGCAGTTTAACACTACAGGGGAACTACGAGCAGTACTTC
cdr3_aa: CASSLTLQGNYEQYF

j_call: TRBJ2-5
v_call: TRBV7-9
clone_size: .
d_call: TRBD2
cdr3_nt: TGTGCCAGCAGCGCCGCGGGACTAGGAGAAGAGACCCAGTACTTC
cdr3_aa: CASSAAGLGEETQYF

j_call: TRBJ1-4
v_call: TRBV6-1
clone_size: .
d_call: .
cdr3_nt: TGTGCCAGCAGTGTGCGTTTGGAAACTAATGAAAAACTGTTTTTT
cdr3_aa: CASSVRLETNEKLFF

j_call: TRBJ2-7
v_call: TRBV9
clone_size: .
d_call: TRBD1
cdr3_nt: TGTGCCAGCAGCGGGGACCGGGACAGCCCCTACGAGCAGTACTTC
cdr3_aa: CASSGDRDSPYEQYF

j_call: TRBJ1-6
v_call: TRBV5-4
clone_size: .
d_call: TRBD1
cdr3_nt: TGTGCCACTCAAACAGGGGAGCACTATAATTCACCCCTCCACTTT
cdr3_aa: CATQTGEHYNSPLHF

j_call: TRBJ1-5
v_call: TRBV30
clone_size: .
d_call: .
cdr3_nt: TGTGCCTGGATCCAACGGGGCAGTCAGCCCCAGCATTTT
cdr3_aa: CAWIQRGSQPQHF

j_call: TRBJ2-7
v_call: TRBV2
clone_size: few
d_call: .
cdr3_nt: TGTGCCAGCCGGACCCCCAAAAGCGGCTACGAGCAGTACTTC
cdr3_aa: CASRTPKSGYEQYF

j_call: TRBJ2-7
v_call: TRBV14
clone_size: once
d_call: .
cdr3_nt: TGTGCCAGCAGCCAAGATCTTTCTCCAGGGTTCCCCTACGAGCAGTACTTC
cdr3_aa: CASSQDLSPGFPYEQYF

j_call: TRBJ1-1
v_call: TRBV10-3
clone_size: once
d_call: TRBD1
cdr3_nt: TGTGCCATCAGGGGAACCGGGACAGGGAATACTGAAGCTTTCTTT
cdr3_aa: CAIRGTGTGNTEAFF

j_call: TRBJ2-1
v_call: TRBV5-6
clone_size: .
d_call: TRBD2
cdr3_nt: TGTGCCAGCAGAGCCAACCCGGGGGGGAACAATGAGCAGTTCTTC
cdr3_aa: CASRANPGGNNEQFF